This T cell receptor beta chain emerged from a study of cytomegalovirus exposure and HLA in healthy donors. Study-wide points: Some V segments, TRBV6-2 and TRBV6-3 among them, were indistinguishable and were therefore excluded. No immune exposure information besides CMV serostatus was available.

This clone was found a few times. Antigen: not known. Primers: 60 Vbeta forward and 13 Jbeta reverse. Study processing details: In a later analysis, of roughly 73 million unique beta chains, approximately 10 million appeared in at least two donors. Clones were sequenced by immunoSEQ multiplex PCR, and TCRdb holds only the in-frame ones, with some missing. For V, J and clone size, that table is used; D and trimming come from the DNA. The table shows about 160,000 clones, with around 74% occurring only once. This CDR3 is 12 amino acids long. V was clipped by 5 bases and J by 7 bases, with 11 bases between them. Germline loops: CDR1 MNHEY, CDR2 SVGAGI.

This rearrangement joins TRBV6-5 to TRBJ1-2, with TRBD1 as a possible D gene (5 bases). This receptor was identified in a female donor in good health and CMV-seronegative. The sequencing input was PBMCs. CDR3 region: CASSVGGGGYTF. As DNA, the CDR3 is TGTGCCAGCAGTGTCGGGGGAGGTGGCTACACCTTC.